This T cell receptor beta chain was identified in a study of T cell changes during pregnancy in multiple sclerosis. The CDR3 has 17 amino acids. Germline V lookup: CDR1 SGHRS, CDR2 YFSETQ. The ends were cut back, 0 bases at V and 0 bases at J, with 12 bases in the middle. Sequencing was performed with immunoSEQ multiplex PCR; in TCRdb, only in-frame clones are kept and a portion is missing. Of 35,000 to 45,000 clones listed, approximately 93% are singletons. The clonotype originates from a female donor with multiple sclerosis, enrolled in a pregnancy study. V usage is TRBV5-1 and J usage is TRBJ2-2; no reliable D call. The sequenced sample was CD4+ T cells from peripheral blood mononuclear cells, obtained in the first trimester of pregnancy. As DNA, the CDR3 is TGCGCCAGCAGCTTGGGGCCGACAATAGCGAACACCGGGGAGCTGTTTTTT. Its protein product is CASSLGPTIANTGELFF.